A selection of T cell receptor beta chains follows, all from one sample in a study of blood T cell repertoires in COVID-19. Only in-frame clones appear in the TCRdb table, and some are missing; sequencing was by immunoSEQ multiplex PCR. The data contain under 200,000 clones, 80% to 85% of them singletons. The sequenced material came from peripheral blood. The receptors were gathered from a human donor with acute or convalescent COVID-19. The donor label of this sample is uncertain. CDR3s include the opening cysteine and the closing phenylalanine or tryptophan. Each record gives: V gene, J gene, CDR3 protein.

>TRBV30|TRBJ2-1
CAWSPGGSYNEQFF
>TRBV4-1|TRBJ2-7
CASSQDLGGTGSYEQYF
>TRBV19|TRBJ2-1
CASSHPQGYNEQFF
>TRBV5-1|TRBJ2-3
CASKWSVYTDTQYF
>TRBV5-4|TRBJ2-7
CASSFSGYEQYF
>TRBV5-4|TRBJ1-2
CASSLARTGYYGYTF
>TRBV5-5|TRBJ2-2
CASSLEQGFAGELFF
>TRBV9|TRBJ2-1
CASSVGSYNEQFF
>TRBV5-1|TRBJ1-2
CASSFLLTDNYGYTF
>TRBV5-4|TRBJ2-1
CASSLGPLAGGNEQFF
>TRBV7-8|TRBJ1-5
CASSLGADRGQPQHF
>TRBV5-4|TRBJ1-6
CASSLEGDISPLHF
>TRBV2|TRBJ2-1
CASSEERGGRSEQFF